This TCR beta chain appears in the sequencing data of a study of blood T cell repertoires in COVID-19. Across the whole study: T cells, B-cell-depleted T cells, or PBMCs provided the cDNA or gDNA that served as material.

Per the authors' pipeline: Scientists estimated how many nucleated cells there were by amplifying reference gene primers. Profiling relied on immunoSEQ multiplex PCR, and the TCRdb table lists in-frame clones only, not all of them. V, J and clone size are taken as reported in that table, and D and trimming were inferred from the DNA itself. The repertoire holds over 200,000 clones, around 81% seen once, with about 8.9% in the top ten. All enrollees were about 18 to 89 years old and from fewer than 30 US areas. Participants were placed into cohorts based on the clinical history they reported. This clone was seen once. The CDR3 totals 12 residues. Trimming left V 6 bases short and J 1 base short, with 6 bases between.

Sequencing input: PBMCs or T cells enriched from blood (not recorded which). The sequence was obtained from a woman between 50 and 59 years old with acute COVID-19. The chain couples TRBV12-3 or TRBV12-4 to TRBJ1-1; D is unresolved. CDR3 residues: CASRAGNTEAFF. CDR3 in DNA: TGTGCCAGCAGGGCAGGGAACACTGAAGCTTTCTTT.